These 3 T cell receptor beta chains were sequenced from one sample in a study of patients and donors after allogeneic stem cell transplantation. TCRdb called the RT-PCR reads again in MiXCR, with one record for every CDR3 protein. The data hold 390,000 or so distinct CDR3 sequences, with roughly 17% observed a single time. Sample: blood, either unsorted or a sorted T cell fraction (not recorded which). These receptors originate from a human donor who was either an allogeneic HSCT recipient or a stem cell or donor lymphocyte infusion donor (not recorded which). It is not recorded whose cells these are; they may come from a transplant donor.

This sequence joins TRBV5-1 and TRBJ1-1; D ambiguous. This CDR3 is built from 14 residues. V lost 1 base and J lost 1, with 8 bases in between. The germline gives CDR1 SGHRS, CDR2 YFSETQ. CDR3 in amino acids: CASSLQSGNTEAFF. For the CDR3, the DNA is TGCGCCAGCAGCTTGCAATCCGGGAACACTGAAGCTTTCTTT.

The chain uses TRBV20-1 and TRBJ2-2; D gene ambiguous. Germline values: CDR1 DFQATT, CDR2 SNEGSKA (reference sequence). The V end lost 1 base, the J end lost 7 bases, and 7 bases lay between the germline ends. This CDR3 has 12 amino acids. CDR3 region: CSARGGSGELFF. The CDR3 DNA reads TGCAGTGCTAGAGGAGGCAGCGGGGAGCTGTTTTTT.

This chain uses TRBV4-1 with TRBJ2-1; D is possibly TRBD2 (7 bases). Germline V gene data show CDR1 as MGHRA and CDR2 as YSYEKL. Trimming left V 0 bases short and J 7 bases short, with 13 bases between. The CDR3 totals 15 residues. The CDR3, as DNA: TGCGCCAGCAGCCAAGAAGGTGCGGGGGCAAATGAGCAGTTCTTC. It specifies CASSQEGAGANEQFF.